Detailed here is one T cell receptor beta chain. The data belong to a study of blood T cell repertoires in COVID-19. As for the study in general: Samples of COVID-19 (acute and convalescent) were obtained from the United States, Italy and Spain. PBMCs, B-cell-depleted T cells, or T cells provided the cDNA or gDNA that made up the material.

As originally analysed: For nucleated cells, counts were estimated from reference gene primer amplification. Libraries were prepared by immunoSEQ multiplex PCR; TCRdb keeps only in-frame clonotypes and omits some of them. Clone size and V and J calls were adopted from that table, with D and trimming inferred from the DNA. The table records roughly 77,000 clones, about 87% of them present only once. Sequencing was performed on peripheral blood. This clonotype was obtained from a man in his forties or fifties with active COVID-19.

CDR3 in DNA: TGTGCCATCAGTGACCCGACTAGCGCTACCTACAATGAGCAGTTCTTC. It encodes CAISDPTSATYNEQFF. The chain has TRBV10-3 and TRBJ2-1; TRBD2 agrees at 8 bases. The CDR3 totals 16 residues. The V gene end was trimmed by 3 bases and the J gene end by 2 bases; junction bases not matched to a gene: 6. The germline gives CDR1 ENHRY, CDR2 SYGVKD.